These T cell receptor beta chains were read from a single sample in a study of CD8+ T cells in alopecia areata. Profiled with immunoSEQ multiplex PCR; TCRdb holds only in-frame clones, not every one. Here the sample spans about 42,000 clones, approximately 65% being singletons. Sample: CD8+ T cells sorted from blood, taken at week 4, from a patient treated with tofacitinib. All receptors come from a human donor with alopecia areata. Both conserved end residues are part of each CDR3. Fields, in order: CDR3 protein, CDR3 DNA, D gene, J gene, V gene, clone size. A D gene is named only where the DNA matches it firmly. The listing skips clone size in some rows; elsewhere it reads once, few, many or a size class.

CDR3: CASSPGTGSWDTEAFF; DNA: TGCGCCAGCAGTCCCGGGACAGGGAGTTGGGACACTGAAGCTTTCTTT; D: TRBD1; J: TRBJ1-1; V: TRBV5-1; size: .
CDR3: CASSTLEGDIAFEAFF; DNA: TGTGCCAGCAGTACACTAGAGGGGGACATAGCTTTTGAAGCTTTCTTT; D: .; J: TRBJ1-1; V: TRBV25-1; size: once
CDR3: CASGTTTDFASSYEQYF; DNA: TGTGCTAGTGGCACAACAACCGACTTCGCCTCGTCCTACGAGCAGTACTTC; D: .; J: TRBJ2-7; V: TRBV12-5; size: .
CDR3: CAISLERRETQYF; DNA: TGTGCCATCAGTCTTGAGAGAAGAGAGACCCAGTACTTC; D: .; J: TRBJ2-5; V: TRBV10-3; size: .
CDR3: CAWSNGAEQYF; DNA: TGTGCCTGGAGTAACGGGGCCGAGCAGTACTTC; D: .; J: TRBJ2-7; V: TRBV30; size: .
CDR3: CASSYRSDTEAFF; DNA: TGTGCCAGCAGTTACAGGTCGGACACTGAAGCTTTCTTT; D: .; J: TRBJ1-1; V: TRBV6-5; size: .
CDR3: CASSSRTANTEAFF; DNA: TGTGCCAGCAGCTCCCGGACAGCGAACACTGAAGCTTTCTTT; D: .; J: TRBJ1-1; V: TRBV7-9; size: .
CDR3: CSVEFGTYEQYF; DNA: TGCAGCGTTGAATTTGGGACCTACGAGCAGTACTTC; D: .; J: TRBJ2-7; V: TRBV29-1; size: .
CDR3: CASSQDWYRLEDIQYF; DNA: TGCGCCAGCAGCCAAGATTGGTATAGGCTTGAGGACATTCAGTACTTC; D: .; J: TRBJ2-4; V: TRBV4-3; size: .
CDR3: CSVAAETYEQYF; DNA: TGCAGCGTTGCAGCTGAAACCTACGAGCAGTACTTC; D: .; J: TRBJ2-7; V: TRBV29-1; size: .
CDR3: CASRVGADTQYF; DNA: TGTGCCAGCAGGGTCGGCGCAGATACGCAGTATTTT; D: .; J: TRBJ2-3; V: TRBV6-6; size: .
CDR3: CASSLEGLGYTF; DNA: TGTGCCAGCAGCTTGGAGGGGCTTGGCTACACCTTC; D: .; J: TRBJ1-2; V: TRBV5-6; size: .
CDR3: CASSHGQGADGYTF; DNA: TGTGCCAGCAGCCATGGACAGGGGGCCGATGGCTACACCTTC; D: TRBD1; J: TRBJ1-2; V: TRBV7-9; size: .
CDR3: CSVEGGGGGAPFNEQFF; DNA: TGCAGCGTTGAAGGGGGAGGGGGTGGCGCTCCCTTCAATGAGCAGTTCTTC; D: .; J: TRBJ2-1; V: TRBV29-1; size: .
CDR3: CASIPLQGGTDTQYF; DNA: TGTGCCAGCATCCCCCTCCAGGGAGGCACAGATACGCAGTATTTT; D: .; J: TRBJ2-3; V: TRBV5-6; size: .
CDR3: CASSLSFGAHEQYF; DNA: TGTGCCAGCAGCTTGAGTTTCGGGGCCCACGAGCAGTACTTC; D: .; J: TRBJ2-7; V: TRBV7-2; size: .
CDR3: CASSQPPHGPEVWQTNQPQHF; DNA: TGCGCCAGCAGCCAACCACCTCACGGTCCCGAGGTATGGCAGACAAATCAGCCCCAGCATTTT; D: .; J: TRBJ1-5; V: TRBV4-3; size: .
CDR3: CSVYRGDYEQYF; DNA: TGCAGCGTTTACAGGGGGGACTACGAGCAGTACTTC; D: TRBD1; J: TRBJ2-7; V: TRBV29-1; size: .
CDR3: CASSRAETYNEQFF; DNA: TGTGCCAGCAGTAGGGCAGAGACCTACAATGAGCAGTTCTTC; D: .; J: TRBJ2-1; V: TRBV13; size: .
CDR3: CSVDPRGGGTEAFF; DNA: TGCAGCGTTGACCCACGGGGGGGAGGGACTGAAGCTTTCTTT; D: .; J: TRBJ1-1; V: TRBV29-1; size: .
CDR3: CASSSTGTSGANEQFF; DNA: TGTGCCAGCAGCTCGACCGGGACTAGCGGGGCTAATGAGCAGTTCTTC; D: TRBD2; J: TRBJ2-1; V: TRBV7-8; size: few
CDR3: CASSLGRETASSYEQYF; DNA: TGTGCCAGCAGCTTAGGCCGGGAGACAGCTTCGTCCTACGAGCAGTACTTC; D: .; J: TRBJ2-7; V: TRBV13; size: .
CDR3: CASSPTAGTDNYGYTF; DNA: TGTGCCAGCAGCCCGACCGCCGGGACAGACAACTATGGCTACACCTTC; D: TRBD1; J: TRBJ1-2; V: TRBV5-6; size: .
CDR3: CSGVGLAQGRHENIQYF; DNA: TGCAGCGGGGTGGGACTAGCGCAAGGAAGACACGAAAACATTCAGTACTTC; D: TRBD2; J: TRBJ2-4; V: TRBV29-1; size: .
CDR3: CASSLTAGYTGELFF; DNA: TGTGCCAGCAGCTTAACGGCAGGGTACACCGGGGAGCTGTTTTTT; D: .; J: TRBJ2-2; V: TRBV7-3; size: .
CDR3: CSAADREEGNIQYF; DNA: TGCAGCGCCGCGGACAGGGAGGAGGGAAACATTCAGTACTTC; D: TRBD1; J: TRBJ2-4; V: TRBV29-1; size: .
CDR3: CASTHPGQGNEQFF; DNA: TGTGCCAGCACCCACCCGGGACAGGGCAATGAGCAGTTCTTC; D: TRBD1; J: TRBJ2-1; V: TRBV9; size: .
CDR3: CSVEGGKPYEQYF; DNA: TGCAGCGTTGAGGGGGGGAAACCCTACGAGCAGTACTTC; D: TRBD2; J: TRBJ2-7; V: TRBV29-1; size: .
CDR3: CASSAGQGDYEQYF; DNA: TGCGCCAGCAGCGCGGGACAGGGGGACTACGAGCAGTACTTC; D: TRBD1; J: TRBJ2-7; V: TRBV4-1; size: few
CDR3: CSVETGSNQPQHF; DNA: TGCAGCGTTGAGACCGGTAGCAATCAGCCCCAGCATTTT; D: .; J: TRBJ1-5; V: TRBV29-1; size: .
CDR3: CASSQDRAFTGELFF; DNA: TGCGCCAGCAGCCAAGACAGGGCGTTCACCGGGGAGCTGTTTTTT; D: .; J: TRBJ2-2; V: TRBV4-3; size: few
CDR3: CASSQDSTKVGEQFF; DNA: TGCGCCAGCAGCCAAGATAGCACCAAGGTGGGGGAGCAGTTCTTC; D: .; J: TRBJ2-1; V: TRBV4-3; size: .
CDR3: CASSDPGTGGYEQYF; DNA: TGTGCCAGCAGTGACCCCGGGACAGGGGGCTACGAGCAGTACTTC; D: TRBD1; J: TRBJ2-7; V: TRBV25-1; size: .
CDR3: CASSPGGDGYTF; DNA: TGTGCCAGCAGCCCTGGAGGGGATGGCTACACCTTC; D: .; J: TRBJ1-2; V: TRBV7-9; size: .
CDR3: CASSSTGESGSPLHF; DNA: TGTGCCAGCAGCTCGACAGGGGAGAGTGGTTCACCCCTCCACTTT; D: TRBD1; J: TRBJ1-6; V: TRBV6-5; size: .
CDR3: CAFSGQGKYSPLHF; DNA: TGTGCCTTCTCCGGACAGGGAAAATATTCACCCCTCCACTTT; D: TRBD1; J: TRBJ1-6; V: TRBV30; size: .
CDR3: CASRRDSRNSYEQYF; DNA: TGCGCCAGCAGGAGGGACAGCAGGAACTCCTACGAGCAGTACTTC; D: TRBD1; J: TRBJ2-7; V: TRBV23-1; size: once
CDR3: CASSLGNRGETQYF; DNA: TGTGCCAGCAGCTTAGGAAACAGGGGAGAGACCCAGTACTTC; D: TRBD1; J: TRBJ2-5; V: TRBV7-6; size: .
CDR3: CAWSVLGSTDTQYF; DNA: TGTGCCTGGAGTGTACTGGGTAGCACAGATACGCAGTATTTT; D: .; J: TRBJ2-3; V: TRBV30; size: .
CDR3: CASSRQGAREQYF; DNA: TGTGCCAGCAGCAGACAGGGGGCAAGGGAGCAGTACTTC; D: TRBD1; J: TRBJ2-7; V: TRBV7-9; size: .
CDR3: CASSSTGRMNTEAFF; DNA: TGCGCCAGCAGCTCAACCGGGCGTATGAACACTGAAGCTTTCTTT; D: .; J: TRBJ1-1; V: TRBV5-1; size: .
CDR3: CSVEMGQSFYGYTF; DNA: TGCAGCGTTGAAATGGGACAGTCCTTCTATGGCTACACCTTC; D: TRBD1; J: TRBJ1-2; V: TRBV29-1; size: .
CDR3: CAWNPSAGGSPSTDTQYF; DNA: TGTGCCTGGAACCCCTCGGCGGGGGGATCTCCTAGCACAGATACGCAGTATTTT; D: TRBD2; J: TRBJ2-3; V: TRBV30; size: .
CDR3: CASSGRDRGHKTQYF; DNA: TGTGCCAGCAGTGGGAGGGACAGGGGGCACAAGACCCAGTACTTC; D: TRBD1; J: TRBJ2-5; V: TRBV27; size: .
CDR3: CASSQDPERYNEQFF; DNA: TGCGCCAGCAGCCAAGATCCGGAGCGGTACAATGAGCAGTTCTTC; D: .; J: TRBJ2-1; V: TRBV7-2; size: .
CDR3: CSVVQGADGYGYTF; DNA: TGCAGCGTGGTTCAGGGGGCAGACGGCTATGGCTACACCTTC; D: TRBD1; J: TRBJ1-2; V: TRBV29-1; size: .